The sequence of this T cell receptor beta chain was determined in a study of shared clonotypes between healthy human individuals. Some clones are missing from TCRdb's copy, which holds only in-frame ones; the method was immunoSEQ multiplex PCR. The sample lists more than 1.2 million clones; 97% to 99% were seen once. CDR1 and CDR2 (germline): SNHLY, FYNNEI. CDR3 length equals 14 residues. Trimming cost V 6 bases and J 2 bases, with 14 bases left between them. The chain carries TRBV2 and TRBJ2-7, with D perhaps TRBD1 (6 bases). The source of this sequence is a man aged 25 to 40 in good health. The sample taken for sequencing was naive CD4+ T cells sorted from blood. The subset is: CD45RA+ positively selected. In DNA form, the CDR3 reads TGTGCCAGCAGCGTCGGGACAAGTCCCTACGAGCAGTACTTC. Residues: CASSVGTSPYEQYF.